The source of this TCR beta chain is a study of response to subunit inactivated influenza vaccine. TCRdb recomputed calls from the RT-PCR reads with MiXCR, one row per CDR3 protein. Of 650,000 to 850,000 distinct CDR3 sequences listed, about 15% were seen once; the top ten hold 6.5% to 8.5%. The CDR3 length is 14 residues. Germline V gives CDR1 SGHDN, CDR2 FVKESK. The V gene lost 3 bases and the J gene lost 1 base, with 10 bases spanning the gap. As concerns this clonotype: What it recognizes is unknown.

Overall study findings and caveats: Authors suggested that a seasonal influenza vaccination recruits few new T cells each time.

The specimen was PBMCs from blood, collected 14 to 15 days before vaccination. The chain combines TRBV14 with TRBJ2-7; a possible D gene is TRBD2 (6 bases). This receptor was taken from a man aged 45-60 years who received an inactivated influenza vaccine. CDR3 bases: TGTGCCAGCAGCCAGACCGGGACTTCCTACGAGCAGTACTTC. Translation gives CASSQTGTSYEQYF.